Listed below are T cell receptor beta chains from one sample, sequenced in a study of cytomegalovirus exposure and HLA in healthy donors. The table came from immunoSEQ multiplex PCR; TCRdb's copy has only in-frame clones and leaves some out. The table records 100,000 or so clones, around 77% of them present only once. What was sequenced was PBMCs. The receptors here all came from a woman in her forties in good health and CMV-seropositive. Both conserved end residues are part of each CDR3. The D gene is left open where the match is weak. Size values are once, few and many counts, or a class for expanded clones, and some rows have none.

NA	TRBJ1-3	TRBV7-2	11	NA	CASSLGGTIYF	TGTGCCAGCAGCTTAGGAGGGACCATATATTTT
NA	TRBJ2-4	TRBV19	16	NA	CASSVDLRGAKNIQYF	TGTGCCAGTAGTGTGGACCTCCGAGGGGCCAAAAACATTCAGTACTTC
TRBD1	TRBJ2-2	TRBV10-3	16	NA	CAISEVGQENTGELFF	TGTGCCATCAGTGAGGTCGGACAGGAGAACACCGGGGAGCTGTTTTTT
NA	TRBJ2-5	TRBV6-6	12	NA	CASSPTTGLQYF	TGTGCCAGCAGCCCCACTACCGGACTTCAGTACTTC
TRBD2	TRBJ2-2	TRBV6-6	15	NA	CASRLGRGPTGELFF	TGTGCCAGCAGACTCGGGAGGGGTCCCACCGGGGAGCTGTTTTTT
TRBD1	TRBJ1-2	TRBV4-3	17	NA	CASSPWTGGSNPKGYTF	TGCGCCAGCAGCCCCTGGACAGGGGGCTCCAATCCTAAGGGCTACACCTTC
NA	TRBJ1-2	TRBV5-6	15	NA	CASSSGTAIYYGYTF	TGTGCCAGCAGCAGCGGGACGGCGATCTACTATGGCTACACCTTC
TRBD1	TRBJ2-5	TRBV5-1	15	few	CASSDQQGIGETQYF	TGCGCCAGCAGCGACCAACAGGGGATCGGAGAGACCCAGTACTTC
TRBD2	TRBJ2-1	TRBV7-9	18	NA	CASSSTRLAGGEYNEQFF	TGTGCCAGCAGCTCCACACGCTTAGCGGGGGGGGAGTACAATGAGCAGTTCTTC
TRBD2	TRBJ2-1	TRBV28	16	NA	CASSPGLAGGDNEQFF	TGTGCCAGCAGTCCCGGACTAGCGGGAGGGGACAATGAGCAGTTCTTC
TRBD1	TRBJ2-7	TRBV28	13	NA	CASSPRQGYEQYF	TGTGCCAGCAGCCCCCGACAGGGCTACGAGCAGTACTTC
TRBD2	TRBJ2-3	TRBV5-1	18	few	CASSLGLAGAPYTDTQYF	TGCGCCAGCAGCTTGGGGCTAGCGGGAGCCCCTTACACAGATACGCAGTATTTT
NA	TRBJ1-1	TRBV5-1	15	NA	CASSPDTVMNTEAFF	TGCGCCAGCAGCCCCGATACAGTCATGAACACTGAAGCTTTCTTT
NA	TRBJ1-5	TRBV2	15	NA	CASRGVRGSNQPQHF	TGTGCCAGCAGGGGGGTCAGGGGCTCCAATCAGCCCCAGCATTTT
TRBD2	TRBJ2-1	TRBV18	15	once	CASSPLISGDNEQFF	TGTGCCAGCTCACCACTGATCAGCGGGGACAATGAGCAGTTCTTC
TRBD2	TRBJ2-1	TRBV19	16	NA	CASSFLLLAGYNEQFF	TGTGCCAGTAGTTTTCTGTTACTAGCGGGCTACAATGAGCAGTTCTTC
TRBD1	TRBJ2-1	TRBV5-1	17	NA	CASSVRTGVASSDEQFF	TGCGCCAGCAGCGTCCGGACAGGGGTAGCTAGCTCGGATGAGCAGTTCTTC
NA	TRBJ2-7	TRBV4-2	17	NA	CASSQVVPGRDSYEQYF	TGTGCCAGCAGCCAAGTCGTCCCTGGACGGGACTCCTACGAGCAGTACTTC
TRBD1	TRBJ1-2	TRBV2	13	NA	CASSYGQDYGYTF	TGTGCCAGCAGTTATGGACAGGATTATGGCTACACCTTC
TRBD1	TRBJ1-1	TRBV5-1	17	NA	CASSTMDRGRRDTEAFF	TGCGCCAGCAGCACTATGGACAGGGGAAGAAGGGACACTGAAGCTTTCTTT
NA	TRBJ2-1	TRBV28	14	NA	CASSGVYPYNEQFF	TGTGCCAGCAGCGGGGTGTATCCCTACAATGAGCAGTTCTTC
TRBD1	TRBJ2-1	TRBV19	13	NA	CASSTTGGNEQFF	TGTGCCAGTAGTACGACAGGGGGCAATGAGCAGTTCTTC
NA	TRBJ1-5	TRBV6-6	13	once	CASSPRLDQPQHF	TGTGCCAGCAGTCCCCGACTGGATCAGCCCCAGCATTTT
TRBD1	TRBJ2-7	TRBV4-3	15	NA	CASSQGMTGVYEQYF	TGCGCCAGCAGCCAAGGTATGACAGGGGTCTACGAGCAGTACTTC
NA	TRBJ2-5	TRBV6-6	13	NA	CAVRSTSQETQYF	TGTGCCGTCCGGAGTACATCGCAAGAGACCCAGTACTTC
NA	TRBJ1-4	TRBV11-2	15	few	CASSLDGGTNEKLFF	TGTGCCAGCAGCTTAGATGGCGGCACTAATGAAAAACTGTTTTTT
NA	TRBJ2-1	TRBV9	13	NA	CASSRDSYNEQFF	TGTGCCAGCAGCCGGGACTCCTACAATGAGCAGTTCTTC
NA	TRBJ2-2	TRBV9	13	NA	CASSQDSLGVLFF	TGTGCCAGCAGCCAGGACAGCCTGGGAGTGCTGTTTTTT